The 19 T cell receptor beta chains listed next were all sequenced from one sample in a study of cytomegalovirus exposure and HLA in healthy donors. The PCR employed 60 Vbeta primers together with 13 Jbeta primers. Assay: immunoSEQ multiplex PCR; the TCRdb copy retains only in-frame clones and omits some. The data contain about 170,000 clones, approximately 81% of them seen just once; the ten biggest clones take up approximately 2.4%. The sequencing sample was made of PBMCs. The receptors here all came from a woman aged 45-65 years in good health and CMV-seronegative.

The gene calls are TRBV5-1 and TRBJ1-5; 7 bases fit TRBD1. The germline CDR1 and CDR2 sequences are SGHRS and YFSETQ. The V gene end was trimmed by 8 bases and the J gene end by 0 bases; junction bases not matched to a gene: 8. The length of the CDR3 is 15 residues. The CDR3 loop is CASRTGADSNQPQHF. The CDR3, as DNA: TGCGCCAGTAGAACAGGGGCTGATAGCAATCAGCCCCAGCATTTT.

The table lists this clone with a count of one. The chain couples TRBV7-9 to TRBJ2-3; D possibly corresponds to TRBD1 (6 bases). V lost 3 bases and J 3 bases, leaving 10 bases between the germline ends. Germline V gene data show CDR1 as SEHNR and CDR2 as FQNEAQ (reference sequence). The CDR3 consists of 14 residues. CDR3 sequence reads: CASSLLGGTDTQYF. The CDR3 coding sequence is TGTGCCAGCAGCTTGTTAGGGGGTACAGATACGCAGTATTTT.

The chain couples TRBV23-1 to TRBJ2-4, with 11 bases lining up with TRBD2. TRBV23-1 counts as an open reading frame of uncertain function. V lost 0 bases to trimming and J lost 2 bases; unmatched junction nucleotides: 6. The CDR3 contains 18 residues. As DNA, the CDR3 is TGCGCCAGCAGTCAATCGAGCCTAGCGGGAGGACCCAAAAACATTCAGTACTTC. Translation: CASSQSSLAGGPKNIQYF.

The chain recombines TRBV30 with TRBJ1-6; a weak D match, TRBD1 (5 bases). This CDR3 contains 14 residues. V shed 2 bases and J shed 9 bases, with 14 bases lying between them. The germline gives CDR1 GTSNPN, CDR2 SVGIG (reference sequence). The chain's CDR3 is CAWSSGQGPSPLHF. In DNA form, the CDR3 reads TGTGCCTGGAGTTCCGGCCAGGGCCCTTCACCCCTCCACTTT. The variable domain in full, with the rest retrieved from reference TRBV30 and TRBJ1-6, is SQTIHQWPATLVQPVGSPLSLECTVEGTSNPNLYWYRQAAGRGLQLLFYSVGIGQISSEVPQNLSASRPQDRQFILSSKKLLLSDSGFYLCAWSSGQGPSPLHFGNGTRLTVT.

In the case of this clone: The sample has other DNA sequences that encode this CDR3 too. The chain is built from TRBV6-5 and TRBJ2-1; TRBD1 aligns across 8 bases. CDR3 length: 15 amino acids. V lost 3 bases to trimming and J lost 0 bases; unmatched junction nucleotides: 1. From germline, CDR1 is MNHEY and CDR2 SVGAGI. The CDR3 here is CASSYDRGSYNEQFF. The CDR3 nucleotides are TGTGCCAGCAGTTATGACAGGGGCTCCTACAATGAGCAGTTCTTC.

The CDR3 sequence is CASSRGQTYNEQFF. DNA of the CDR3: TGCGCCAGCAGCAGGGGACAGACCTACAATGAGCAGTTCTTC. V is TRBV5-1 and J is TRBJ2-1, with 7 bases aligning to TRBD1. Germline CDR1 is SGHRS and CDR2 is YFSETQ. The V segment lost 4 bases and the J segment 2 bases; nucleotides outside the gene matches: 3. The CDR3 has 14 residues.

The chain carries TRBV27 and TRBJ2-2, with a possible D match to TRBD1 (6 bases). The germline V and J ends were trimmed by 3 bases and 1 base, with 21 bases remaining between them. The CDR3 spans 19 residues. In germline, CDR1 is MNHEY, CDR2 SMNVEV (reference sequence). CDR3 sequence: CASSFNTGRQGLNTGELFF. CDR3 sequence (DNA): TGTGCCAGCAGTTTTAATACGGGCCGGCAGGGGTTGAACACCGGGGAGCTGTTTTTT.

The V call is TRBV10-3, the J call TRBJ2-6; D unresolved. Trimming removed 8 bases at V and 2 bases at J, with 4 bases between. The CDR3 extends over 12 amino acids. Germline values: CDR1 ENHRY, CDR2 SYGVKD. The CDR3 region is CAISAGANVLTF. The CDR3 nucleotides are TGTGCCATCTCTGCTGGGGCCAACGTCCTGACTTTC.

The rearrangement joins TRBV18 to TRBJ1-1; no clear D. The CDR3 runs 14 residues. The V and J ends lost 0 bases and 4 bases respectively, with 9 bases between them. The germline V gene has CDR1 KGHSH and CDR2 LQKENI. CDR3 sequence: CASSPPTGVTEAFF. CDR3 coding DNA: TGTGCCAGCTCACCACCAACCGGGGTCACTGAAGCTTTCTTT.

This chain uses TRBV18 with TRBJ1-1; 11 bases fit TRBD1. The J segment lost 7 bases and the V segment lost 6 bases, leaving 7 bases of the junction unmatched. The germline V gene has CDR1 KGHSH and CDR2 LQKENI. There are 14 residues in the CDR3. The CDR3 protein is CASSRGQGAVEAFF. In nucleotides, the CDR3 is TGTGCCAGCTCCCGTGGACAGGGGGCAGTTGAAGCTTTCTTT.

This sequence joins TRBV4-1 and TRBJ1-4; D is ambiguous. The CDR3 covers 19 residues. V lost 1 base and J 6 bases, leaving 24 bases between the germline ends. Germline assignment: CDR1 MGHRA and CDR2 YSYEKL. CDR3 protein: CASSQGWVGVSQSHEKLFF. The CDR3 DNA reads TGCGCCAGCAGCCAAGGGTGGGTGGGAGTATCGCAATCCCATGAAAAACTGTTTTTT.

The gene calls are TRBV28 and TRBJ2-7; D might be TRBD1 (6 bases). The germline V gene encodes CDR1 MDHEN and CDR2 SYDVKM. V lost 1 base and J 4 bases, leaving 8 bases between the germline ends. The CDR3 spans 13 residues. CDR3: CASSLSDRYEQYF. The CDR3 DNA sequence: TGTGCCAGCAGTTTATCTGACAGGTACGAGCAGTACTTC.

V is TRBV28 and J is TRBJ1-5, with TRBD1 as a possible D gene (5 bases). V lost 4 bases to trimming and J lost 0 bases, with 13 bases between them. The CDR3 has 16 amino acids. Germline V gives CDR1 MDHEN, CDR2 SYDVKM. CDR3 protein: CASSWAGKTSNQPQHF. CDR3 sequence (DNA): TGTGCCAGCAGTTGGGCAGGGAAGACTAGCAATCAGCCCCAGCATTTT.

The chain couples TRBV4-1 to TRBJ2-1; 11 bases map to TRBD2. The germline V gene has CDR1 MGHRA and CDR2 YSYEKL. The CDR3 totals 15 residues. The junction had 4 bases not matched to a gene; V was cut back by 1 base and J by 8 bases. This CDR3 is CASSQVVAGGHEQFF. The CDR3 nucleotides are TGCGCCAGCAGCCAAGTAGTAGCGGGGGGGCATGAGCAGTTCTTC.

This clone rates as medium-sized. The J gene is TRBJ2-7, the V gene TRBV9, with 9 bases that match TRBD1. After removal of 3 bases from V and 3 bases from J, the junction contained 7 bases not matched to a gene. In germline, CDR1 is SGDLS, CDR2 YYNGEE. The CDR3 is 15 residues long. CDR3 sequence: CASSATGQGFYEQYF. The DNA for the CDR3 is TGTGCCAGCAGCGCAACGGGACAGGGATTCTACGAGCAGTACTTC.

V usage is TRBV6-6 and J usage is TRBJ1-1, with 7 nucleotides matching TRBD1. Germline V gene sequence: CDR1 MNHNY, CDR2 SVGAGI (reference sequence). The length of the CDR3 is 13 residues. After removal of 6 bases from V and 8 bases from J, the junction contained 9 bases not matched to a gene. CDR3 loop: CASSPGTVLEAFF. The CDR3 nucleotides are TGTGCCAGCAGCCCGGGGACAGTACTAGAAGCTTTCTTT.

This clone was observed a single time. This chain uses TRBV25-1 with TRBJ2-2, with 14 bases aligning to TRBD2. Germline CDR1 is MGHDK and CDR2 is SYGVNS. The V gene end was trimmed by 5 bases and the J gene end by 6 bases; junction bases not matched to a gene: 5. There are 16 residues in the CDR3. The CDR3 DNA reads TGTGCCAGCAGTAGGGGACTAGCGGGAGTGGCCGGGGAGCTGTTTTTT. Amino acid sequence: CASSRGLAGVAGELFF.

V usage is TRBV7-8 and J usage is TRBJ2-1; maybe TRBD2 (6 bases). The ends were cut back, 7 bases at V and 1 base at J, with 17 bases in the middle. The CDR3 is 16 residues long. Germline CDR1 SGHVS, CDR2 FQNEAQ. CDR3 in DNA: TGTGCCAGCATCCTCGAGGGTGGGGGGTCCTACAATGAGCAGTTCTTC. Protein product: CASILEGGGSYNEQFF.

This chain joins TRBV4-3 and TRBJ1-3, with D hard to call. Per germline, CDR1 LGHNA and CDR2 YSLEER. V lost 1 base and J 4 bases, leaving 8 bases between the germline ends. The CDR3 contains 14 residues. The CDR3 is CASSQARAGNTIYF. DNA of the CDR3: TGCGCCAGCAGCCAAGCCCGTGCGGGAAACACCATATATTTT.